The sequence of this TCR beta chain was determined in a study of blood T cell repertoires in COVID-19. As for the study in general: Sample material is recorded as cDNA or gDNA derived from T cells, B-cell-depleted T cells, or PBMCs.

The CDR3 runs to 14 residues. V gave up 5 bases and J gave up 1 base, with 11 bases separating them. The germline gives CDR1 SGHNT, CDR2 YENEEA. How the authors handled the data: It was from reference gene primer amplification that nucleated cell counts were estimated. TCRdb keeps only in-frame clones here, not all; method: immunoSEQ multiplex PCR. Clone size and V and J calls were adopted from that table, with D and trimming inferred from the DNA. The data hold tens of thousands of clones, with more than 80% observed a single time. Patients of the Seattle cohort, enrolled during active infection, were followed longitudinally.

Material: peripheral blood. The chain is built from TRBV11-3 and TRBJ1-1; D gene uncertain. The clonotype comes from a man at least 80 years old with COVID-19, enrolled during active disease. CDR3: CASSPGGTNTEAFF. DNA for the CDR3: TGTGCCAGCAGCCCTGGAGGTACGAACACTGAAGCTTTCTTT.